This T cell receptor (beta chain) is drawn from a study of T-cell reconstitution after alpha-beta-depleted transplantation in children. For this clonotype: Its antigen is still unknown.

Broader study findings: Roughly two months post-transplant, alpha-beta T cells reportedly originated from several hundred graft clones that had expanded.

Using unique molecular identifiers, the investigators prepared the TCRbeta library. MiXCR, applied by TCRdb to the PCR reads, yields one record per CDR3 protein. The sample lists about 440,000 distinct CDR3 sequences; 43% were seen once. Sequencing used PBMCs, obtained before TCRalphabeta/CD19-depleted stem cell transplant. The TCR was taken from a girl under 10 years old with aplastic anemia, due to receive a stem cell transplant.

The CDR3 is CASSPGTGGKETQYF. DNA of the CDR3: TGTGCCAGCAGCCCAGGGACAGGGGGTAAAGAGACCCAGTACTTC. This chain joins TRBV9 and TRBJ2-5; 11 bases are a match to TRBD1. This CDR3 has 15 amino acids. Trimming cost V 4 bases and J 3 bases; bases outside gene matches: 5. The germline gives CDR1 SGDLS, CDR2 YYNGEE.